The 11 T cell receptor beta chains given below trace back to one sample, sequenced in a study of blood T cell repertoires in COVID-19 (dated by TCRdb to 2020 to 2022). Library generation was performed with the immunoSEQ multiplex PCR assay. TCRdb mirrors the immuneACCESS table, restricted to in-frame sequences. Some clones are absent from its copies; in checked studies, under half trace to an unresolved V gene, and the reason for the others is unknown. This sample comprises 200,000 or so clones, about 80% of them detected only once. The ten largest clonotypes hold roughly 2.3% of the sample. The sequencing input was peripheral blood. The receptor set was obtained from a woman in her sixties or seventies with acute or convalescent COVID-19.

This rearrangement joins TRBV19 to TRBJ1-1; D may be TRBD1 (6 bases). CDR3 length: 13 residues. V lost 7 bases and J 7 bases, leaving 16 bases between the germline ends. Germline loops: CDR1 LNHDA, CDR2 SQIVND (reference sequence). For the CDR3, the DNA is TGTGCCAGTACCATCGTGGGGGCGAATGAAGCTTTCTTT. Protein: CASTIVGANEAFF. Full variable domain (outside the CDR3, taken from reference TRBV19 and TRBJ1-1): DGGITQSPKYLFRKEGQNVTLSCEQNLNHDAMYWYRQDPGQGLRLIYYSQIVNDFQKGDIAEGYSVSREKKESFPLTVTSAQKNPTAFYLCASTIVGANEAFFGQGTRLTVV.

This CDR3 reads CASRDGTGLHGYTF. DNA for the CDR3: TGTGCCAGCAGGGACGGGACAGGGCTTCATGGCTACACCTTC. This sequence joins TRBV3-1 (or the pseudogene TRBV3-2) and TRBJ1-2; the match to TRBD1 covers 9 bases. The V gene end was trimmed by 6 bases and the J gene end by 6 bases; junction bases not matched to a gene: 8. Per germline, CDR1 LGHDT and CDR2 YNNKEL (reference sequence). This CDR3 has 14 residues.

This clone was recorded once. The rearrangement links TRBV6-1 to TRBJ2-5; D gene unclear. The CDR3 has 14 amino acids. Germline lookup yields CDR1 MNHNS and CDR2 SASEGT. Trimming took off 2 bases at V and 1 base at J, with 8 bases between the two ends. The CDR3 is CASSESQTQETQYF. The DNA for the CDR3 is TGTGCCAGCAGTGAATCACAGACCCAAGAGACCCAGTACTTC.

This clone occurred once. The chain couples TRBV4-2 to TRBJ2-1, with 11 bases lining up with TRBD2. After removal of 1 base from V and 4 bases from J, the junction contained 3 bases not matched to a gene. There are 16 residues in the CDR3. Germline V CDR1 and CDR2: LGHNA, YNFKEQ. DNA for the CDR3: TGTGCCAGCAGCCAAGCGCTAGCGGGGGGTTACAATGAGCAGTTCTTC. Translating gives CASSQALAGGYNEQFF.

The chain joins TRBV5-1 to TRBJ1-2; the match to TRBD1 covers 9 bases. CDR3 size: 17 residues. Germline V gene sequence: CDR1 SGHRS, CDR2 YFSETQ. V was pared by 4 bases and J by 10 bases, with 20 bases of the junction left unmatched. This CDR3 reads CASSPRTGGGHLQSYTF. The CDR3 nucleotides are TGCGCCAGCAGCCCACGCACAGGGGGCGGCCACCTCCAGTCCTACACCTTC.

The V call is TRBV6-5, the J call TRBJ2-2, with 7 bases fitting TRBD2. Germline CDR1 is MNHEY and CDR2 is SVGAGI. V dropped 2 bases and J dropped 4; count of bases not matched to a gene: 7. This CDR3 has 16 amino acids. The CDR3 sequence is CASSYLSSGRTGELFF. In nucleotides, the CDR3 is TGTGCCAGCAGTTACCTGTCTAGCGGCCGCACCGGGGAGCTGTTTTTT.

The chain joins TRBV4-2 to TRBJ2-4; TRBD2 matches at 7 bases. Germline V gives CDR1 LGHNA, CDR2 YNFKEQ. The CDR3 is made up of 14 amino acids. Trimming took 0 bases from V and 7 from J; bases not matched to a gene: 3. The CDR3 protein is CASSQERGGNIQYF. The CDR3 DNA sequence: TGTGCCAGCAGCCAAGAACGGGGAGGGAACATTCAGTACTTC.

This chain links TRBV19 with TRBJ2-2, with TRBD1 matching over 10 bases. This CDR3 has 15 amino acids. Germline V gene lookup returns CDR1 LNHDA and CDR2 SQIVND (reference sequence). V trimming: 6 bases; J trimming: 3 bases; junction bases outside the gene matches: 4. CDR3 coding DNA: TGTGCCAGTAGGTACGGGACAGGGGACACCGGGGAGCTGTTTTTT. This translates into CASRYGTGDTGELFF.

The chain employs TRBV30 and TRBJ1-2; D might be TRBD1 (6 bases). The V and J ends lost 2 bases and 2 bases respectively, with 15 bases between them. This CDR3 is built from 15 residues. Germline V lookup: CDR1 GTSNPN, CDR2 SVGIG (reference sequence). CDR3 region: CAWSRAGDFNYGYTF. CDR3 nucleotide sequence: TGTGCCTGGAGTCGGGCAGGGGATTTCAACTATGGCTACACCTTC.

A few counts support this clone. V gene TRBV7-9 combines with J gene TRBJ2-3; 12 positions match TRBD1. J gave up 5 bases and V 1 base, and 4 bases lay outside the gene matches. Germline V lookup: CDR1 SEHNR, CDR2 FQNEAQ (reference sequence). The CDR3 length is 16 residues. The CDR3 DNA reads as TGTGCCAGCAGCTTAGGGGACAGGGGGCCCGGAGATACGCAGTATTTT. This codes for CASSLGDRGPGDTQYF.

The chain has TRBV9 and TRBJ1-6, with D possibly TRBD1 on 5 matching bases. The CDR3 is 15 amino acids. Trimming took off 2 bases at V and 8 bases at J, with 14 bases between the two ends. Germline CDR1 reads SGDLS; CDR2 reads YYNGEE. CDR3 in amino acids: CASSVTGGADSPLHF. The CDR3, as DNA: TGTGCCAGCAGCGTCACGGGGGGAGCCGATTCACCCCTCCACTTT.